This TCR beta chain was captured in a study of response to subunit inactivated influenza vaccine. This clonotype was counted a few times. The antigen is undetermined. V was cut by 1 base and J by 2 bases, with 18 bases left in between. The germline V gene has CDR1 LGHDT and CDR2 YNNKEL (reference sequence). The CDR3 runs 17 residues. Findings and caveats of the study: Authors suggested each seasonal influenza vaccination recruits few new T cells.

TCRdb called the RT-PCR reads again in MiXCR, with one record for every CDR3 protein. The data hold over 750,000 distinct CDR3 sequences, with around 20% observed a single time. The specimen was PBMCs from blood, collected around 5 days after vaccination. The TCR sequence derives from a man between 45 and 60 years old who received an inactivated influenza vaccine. This rearrangement joins TRBV3-1 to TRBJ2-7; a possible D gene is TRBD2 (6 bases). The DNA of the CDR3 is TGTGCCAGCAGCCAAGGTGTCGGGAGAGGAATCCCCTACGAGCAGTACTTC. It yields the protein CASSQGVGRGIPYEQYF.